This TCR beta chain was documented in a study of T cells in Graves' hyperthyroidism and ophthalmopathy. About the study: Peripheral blood sampling occurred at initial diagnosis, before any treatment.

Germline CDR1 MNHNS, CDR2 SASEGT. V lost 8 bases, J lost 4 bases, and 8 bases lay in between. CDR3 length equals 11 residues. RNA transcripts yielded amplified TCR beta CDR3 regions. The primer set for the first-round RT-PCR of the TCR CDR3 was HTBI. TCRdb called the multiplex PCR reads again in MiXCR, with one record for every CDR3 protein. The sample holds 400,000 to 550,000 distinct CDR3 sequences, approximately 25% seen once. Sequenced: blood. This receptor was obtained from a woman aged 25 to 39 with Graves' ophthalmopathy. The chain links TRBV6-1 to TRBJ1-1, with D tentatively TRBD1 (5 bases). This CDR3 reads CASWGGTEAFF. CDR3 nucleotide sequence: TGTGCCAGCTGGGGGGGCACTGAAGCTTTCTTT.